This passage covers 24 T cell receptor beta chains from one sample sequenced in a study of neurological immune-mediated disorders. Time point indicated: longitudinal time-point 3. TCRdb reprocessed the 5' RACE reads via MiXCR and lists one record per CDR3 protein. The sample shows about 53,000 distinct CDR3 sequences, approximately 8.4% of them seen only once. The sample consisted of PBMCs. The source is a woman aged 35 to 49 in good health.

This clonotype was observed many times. The CDR3 here is CASSGQTYEQYF. CDR3 coding DNA: TGTGCCAGCTCAGGGCAAACCTACGAGCAGTACTTC. J is TRBJ2-7 and V is TRBV18; D remains unclear. Per the germline V gene, CDR1 is KGHSH and CDR2 is LQKENI. CDR3 length: 12 residues. The ends were cut back, 5 bases at V and 2 bases at J, with 7 bases in the middle.

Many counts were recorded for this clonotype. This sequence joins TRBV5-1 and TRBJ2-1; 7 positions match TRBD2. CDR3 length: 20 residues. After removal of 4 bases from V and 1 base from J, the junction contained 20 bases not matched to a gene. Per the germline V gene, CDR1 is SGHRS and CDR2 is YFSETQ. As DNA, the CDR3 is TGCGCCAGCAGCGGGGAACTAGCGTCCACCACGGCTGGTTCCTACAATGAGCAGTTCTTC. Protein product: CASSGELASTTAGSYNEQFF.

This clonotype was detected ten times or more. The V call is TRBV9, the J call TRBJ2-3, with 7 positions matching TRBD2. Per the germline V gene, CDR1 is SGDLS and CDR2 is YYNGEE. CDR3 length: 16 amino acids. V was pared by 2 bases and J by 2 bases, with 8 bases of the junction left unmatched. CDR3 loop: CASSVTAGSHTDTQYF. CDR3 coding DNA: TGTGCCAGCAGCGTTACAGCGGGGAGTCACACAGATACGCAGTATTTT.

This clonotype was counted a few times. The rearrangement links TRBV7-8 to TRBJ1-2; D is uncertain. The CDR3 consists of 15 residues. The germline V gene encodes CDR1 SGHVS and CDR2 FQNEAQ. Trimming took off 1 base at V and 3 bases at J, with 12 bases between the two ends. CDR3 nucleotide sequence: TGTGCCAGCAGCTTAGAGGCCGGCTCCTACTATGGCTACACCTTC. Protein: CASSLEAGSYYGYTF.

The CDR3 DNA follows: TGTGCCAGCAGCCGACAGGGGCAGGGCCAAGAGACCCAGTACTTC. Its protein product is CASSRQGQGQETQYF. The J gene is TRBJ2-5, the V gene TRBV2; the match to TRBD1 covers 8 bases. The CDR3 runs to 15 residues. CDR1 and CDR2 (germline): SNHLY, FYNNEI. With 6 bases clipped from V and 1 base from J, the junction kept 7 bases outside the gene matches.

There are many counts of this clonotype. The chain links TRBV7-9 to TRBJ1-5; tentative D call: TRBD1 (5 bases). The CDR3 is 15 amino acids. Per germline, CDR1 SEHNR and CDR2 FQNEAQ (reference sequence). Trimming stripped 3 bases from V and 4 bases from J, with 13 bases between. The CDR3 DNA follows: TGTGCCAGCAGCTTCCAGGGATCAGGGAATCAGCCCCAGCATTTT. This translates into CASSFQGSGNQPQHF.

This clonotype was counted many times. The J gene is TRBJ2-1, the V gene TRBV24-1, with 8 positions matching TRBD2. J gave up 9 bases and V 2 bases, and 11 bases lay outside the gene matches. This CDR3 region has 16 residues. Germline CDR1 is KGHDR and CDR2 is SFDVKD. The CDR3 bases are TGTGCCACCAGTGATTCCCGGACTAGCCGGGACGGTGAGCAGTTCTTC. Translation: CATSDSRTSRDGEQFF.

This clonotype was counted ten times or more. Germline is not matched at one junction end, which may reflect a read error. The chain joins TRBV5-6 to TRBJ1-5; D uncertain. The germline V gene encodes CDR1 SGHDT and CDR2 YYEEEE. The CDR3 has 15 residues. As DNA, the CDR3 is TGTGTCAGCAGCTTGTCGTGGGCGGGCAATCAGCCCCAGCATTTT. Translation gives CVSSLSWAGNQPQHF.

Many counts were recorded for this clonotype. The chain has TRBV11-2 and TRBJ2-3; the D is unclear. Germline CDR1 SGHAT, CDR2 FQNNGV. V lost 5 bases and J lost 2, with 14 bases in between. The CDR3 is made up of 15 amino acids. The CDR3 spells CASSPPIRDTDTQYF. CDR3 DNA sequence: TGTGCCAGCAGCCCCCCGATTAGGGACACAGATACGCAGTATTTT. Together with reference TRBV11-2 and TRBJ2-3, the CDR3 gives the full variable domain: EAGVAQSPRYKIIEKRQSVAFWCNPISGHATLYWYQQILGQGPKLLIQFQNNGVVDDSQLPKDRFSAERLKGVDSTLKIQPAKLEDSAVYLCASSPPIRDTDTQYFGPGTRLTVL.

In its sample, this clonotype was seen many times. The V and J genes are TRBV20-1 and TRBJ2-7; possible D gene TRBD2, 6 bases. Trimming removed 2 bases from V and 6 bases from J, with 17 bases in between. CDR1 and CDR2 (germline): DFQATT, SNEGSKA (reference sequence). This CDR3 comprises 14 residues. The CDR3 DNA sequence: TGCAGTGCTAGACCTCGGGGACTCCTCAGCGAGCAGTACTTC. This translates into CSARPRGLLSEQYF.

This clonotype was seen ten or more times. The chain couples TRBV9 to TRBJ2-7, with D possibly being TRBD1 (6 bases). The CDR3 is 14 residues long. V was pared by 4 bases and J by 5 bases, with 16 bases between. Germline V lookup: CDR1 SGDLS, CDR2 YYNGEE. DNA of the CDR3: TGTGCCAGCAGCCCCGACAGGCCCCCTAACGAGCAGTACTTC. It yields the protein CASSPDRPPNEQYF.

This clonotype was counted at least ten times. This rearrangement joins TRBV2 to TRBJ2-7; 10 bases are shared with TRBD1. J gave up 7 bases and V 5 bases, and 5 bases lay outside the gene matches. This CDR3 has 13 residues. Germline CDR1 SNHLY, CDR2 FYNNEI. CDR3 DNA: TGTGCCAGCAGTAGGGACAGGGGTCTAGAGCAGTACTTC. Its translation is CASSRDRGLEQYF.

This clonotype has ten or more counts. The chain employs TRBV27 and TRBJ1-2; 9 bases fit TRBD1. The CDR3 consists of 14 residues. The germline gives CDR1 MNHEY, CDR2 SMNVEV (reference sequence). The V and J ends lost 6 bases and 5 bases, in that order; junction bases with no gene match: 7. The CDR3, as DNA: TGTGCCAGCAGACCGGGACAGGGACTGTATGGCTACACCTTC. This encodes CASRPGQGLYGYTF.

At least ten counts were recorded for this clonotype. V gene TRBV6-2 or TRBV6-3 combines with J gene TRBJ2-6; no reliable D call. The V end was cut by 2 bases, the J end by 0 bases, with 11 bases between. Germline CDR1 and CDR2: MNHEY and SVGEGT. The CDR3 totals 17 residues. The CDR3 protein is CASSYPDGSSGANVLTF. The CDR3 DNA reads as TGTGCCAGCAGTTACCCCGACGGAAGCTCTGGGGCCAACGTCCTGACTTTC.

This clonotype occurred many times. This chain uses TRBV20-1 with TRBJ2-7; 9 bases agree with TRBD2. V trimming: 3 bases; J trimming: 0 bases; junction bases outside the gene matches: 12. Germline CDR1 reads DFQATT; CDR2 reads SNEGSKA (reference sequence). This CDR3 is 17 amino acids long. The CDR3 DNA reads TGCAGTGCTAGGGGTAGCGGGAGAAGGTCGAGCTCCTACGAGCAGTACTTC. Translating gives CSARGSGRRSSSYEQYF.

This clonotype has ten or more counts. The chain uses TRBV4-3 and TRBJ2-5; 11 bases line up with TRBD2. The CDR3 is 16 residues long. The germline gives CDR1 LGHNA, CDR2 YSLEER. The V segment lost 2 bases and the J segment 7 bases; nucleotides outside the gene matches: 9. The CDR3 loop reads CASSQPIAGGLGTQYF. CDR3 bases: TGCGCCAGCAGCCAACCAATAGCGGGGGGGCTGGGGACCCAGTACTTC.

The chain's CDR3 is CATASLVGQMYTEAFF. In nucleotides, the CDR3 is TGTGCCACCGCATCCCTGGTGGGCCAGATGTACACTGAAGCTTTCTTT. V gene TRBV5-5 combines with J gene TRBJ1-1; no clear D. V shed 9 bases and J shed 3 bases, with 24 bases lying between them. This CDR3 contains 16 residues. CDR1 and CDR2 (germline): SGHKS, YYEKEE (reference sequence).

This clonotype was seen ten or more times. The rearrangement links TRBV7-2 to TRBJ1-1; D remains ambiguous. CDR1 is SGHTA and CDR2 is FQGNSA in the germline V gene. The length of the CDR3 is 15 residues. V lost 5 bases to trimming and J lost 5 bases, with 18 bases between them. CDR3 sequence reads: CASSPTTPLRTEAFF. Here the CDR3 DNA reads TGTGCCAGCAGCCCAACGACACCCTTGCGGACTGAAGCTTTCTTT.

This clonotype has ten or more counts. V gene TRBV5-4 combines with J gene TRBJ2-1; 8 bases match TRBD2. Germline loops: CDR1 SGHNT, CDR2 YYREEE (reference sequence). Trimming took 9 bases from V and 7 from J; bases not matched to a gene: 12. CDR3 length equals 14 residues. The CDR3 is CATPGGGPPNEQFF. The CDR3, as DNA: TGTGCCACCCCGGGCGGGGGGCCCCCTAATGAGCAGTTCTTC.

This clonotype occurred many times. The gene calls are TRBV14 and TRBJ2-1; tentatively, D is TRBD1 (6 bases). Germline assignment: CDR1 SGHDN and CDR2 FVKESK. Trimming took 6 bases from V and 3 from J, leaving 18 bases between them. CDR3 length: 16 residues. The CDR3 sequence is CASSRIWGRLYNEQFF. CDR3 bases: TGTGCCAGCAGTCGTATTTGGGGGCGCCTCTACAATGAGCAGTTCTTC.

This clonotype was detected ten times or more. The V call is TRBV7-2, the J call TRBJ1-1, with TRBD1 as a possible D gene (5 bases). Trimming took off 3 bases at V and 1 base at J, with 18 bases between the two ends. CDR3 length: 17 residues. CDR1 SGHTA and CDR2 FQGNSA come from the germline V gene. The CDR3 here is CASSFKLGQLANTEAFF. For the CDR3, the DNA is TGTGCCAGCAGCTTCAAACTTGGACAACTGGCGAACACTGAAGCTTTCTTT.

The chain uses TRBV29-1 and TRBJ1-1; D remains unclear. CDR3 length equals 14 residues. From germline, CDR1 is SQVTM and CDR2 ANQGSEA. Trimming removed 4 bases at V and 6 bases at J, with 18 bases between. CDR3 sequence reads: CSVGRSDEVPEAFF. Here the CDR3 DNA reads TGCAGCGTTGGCAGATCGGACGAGGTTCCTGAAGCTTTCTTT.

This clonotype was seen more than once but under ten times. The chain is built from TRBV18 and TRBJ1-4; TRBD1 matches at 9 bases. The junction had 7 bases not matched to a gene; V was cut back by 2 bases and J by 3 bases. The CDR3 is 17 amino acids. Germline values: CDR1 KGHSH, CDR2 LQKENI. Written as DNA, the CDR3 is TGTGCCAGCTCACCATTTGAACAGGGGGCAGCTAATGAAAAACTGTTTTTT. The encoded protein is CASSPFEQGAANEKLFF.

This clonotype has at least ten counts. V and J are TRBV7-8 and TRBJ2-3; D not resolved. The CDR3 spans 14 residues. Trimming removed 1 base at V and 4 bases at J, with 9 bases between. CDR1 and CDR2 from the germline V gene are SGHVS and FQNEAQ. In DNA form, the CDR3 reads TGTGCCAGCAGCTTAGGAACTGGCTCAGATACGCAGTATTTT. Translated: CASSLGTGSDTQYF.